This T cell receptor (beta chain) appears in the sequencing data of a study of T cell responses to AZD1222 COVID-19 vaccine. Study observations and caveats: Among the donors, most were white British and more were female, and clonal diversity was possibly underestimated. It was only after the peak T cell response that any repertoires were sampled.

This CDR3 is built from 14 residues. V was clipped by 2 bases and J by 0 bases, with 8 bases between them. CDR1 is LGHDT and CDR2 is YNNKEL in the germline V gene (reference sequence). Clones were sequenced by immunoSEQ multiplex PCR, and TCRdb holds only the in-frame ones, with some missing. Among about 90,000 clones listed, nearly 90% were seen once. Remarks on this clone: Antigen specificity is unknown.

Specimen: peripheral blood, collected on day 0 of AZD1222 vaccination. This chain links TRBV3-1 (or the pseudogene TRBV3-2) with TRBJ2-7; D gene uncertain. This sequence originates from an adult in good health. CDR3 bases: TGTGCCAGCAGCCAAACGACCGTCTCCTACGAGCAGTACTTC. Amino acids: CASSQTTVSYEQYF.